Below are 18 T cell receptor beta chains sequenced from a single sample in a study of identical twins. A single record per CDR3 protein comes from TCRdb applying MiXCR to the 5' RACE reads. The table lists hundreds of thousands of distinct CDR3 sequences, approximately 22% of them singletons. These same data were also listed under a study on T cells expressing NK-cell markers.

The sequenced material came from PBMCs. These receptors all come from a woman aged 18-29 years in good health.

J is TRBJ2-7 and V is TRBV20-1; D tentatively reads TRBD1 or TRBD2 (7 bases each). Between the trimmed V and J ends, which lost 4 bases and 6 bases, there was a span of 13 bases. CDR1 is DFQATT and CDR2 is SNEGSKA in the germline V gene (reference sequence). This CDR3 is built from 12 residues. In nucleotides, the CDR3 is TGCAGTGCTACAGGGGGGGGATTCGAGCAGTACTTC. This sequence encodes CSATGGGFEQYF.

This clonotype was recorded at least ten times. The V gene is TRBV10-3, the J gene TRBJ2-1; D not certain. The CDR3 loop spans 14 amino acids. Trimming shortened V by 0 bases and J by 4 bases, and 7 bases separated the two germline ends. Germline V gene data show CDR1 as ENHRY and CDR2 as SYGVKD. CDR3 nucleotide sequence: TGTGCCATCAGTGAGTCAGGACCATACAATGAGCAGTTCTTC. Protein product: CAISESGPYNEQFF.

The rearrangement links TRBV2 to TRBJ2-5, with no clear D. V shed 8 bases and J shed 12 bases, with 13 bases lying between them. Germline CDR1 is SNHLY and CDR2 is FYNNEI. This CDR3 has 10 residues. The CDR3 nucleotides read TGTGCCAGCCATCCACAGCATAAGTACTTC. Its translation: CASHPQHKYF.

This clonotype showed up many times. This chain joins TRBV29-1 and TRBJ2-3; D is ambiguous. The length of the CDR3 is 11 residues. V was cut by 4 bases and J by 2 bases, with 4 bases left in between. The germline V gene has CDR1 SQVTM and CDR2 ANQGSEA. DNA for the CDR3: TGCAGCGTTGCGGTCACAGATACGCAGTATTTT. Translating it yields CSVAVTDTQYF.

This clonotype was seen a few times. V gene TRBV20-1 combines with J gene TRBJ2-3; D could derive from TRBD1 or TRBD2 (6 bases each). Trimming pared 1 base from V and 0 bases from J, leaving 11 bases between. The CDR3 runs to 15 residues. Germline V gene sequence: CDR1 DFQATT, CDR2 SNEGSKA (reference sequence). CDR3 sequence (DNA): TGCAGTGCTAGAGGTGGGGGGCGGAGCACAGATACGCAGTATTTT. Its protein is CSARGGGRSTDTQYF.

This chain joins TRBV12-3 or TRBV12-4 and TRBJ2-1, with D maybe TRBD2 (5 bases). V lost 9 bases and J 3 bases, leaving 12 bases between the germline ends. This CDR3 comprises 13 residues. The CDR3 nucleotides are TGTGCCAGTTTTAGCGAATTCTACAATGAGCAGTTCTTC. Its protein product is CASFSEFYNEQFF.

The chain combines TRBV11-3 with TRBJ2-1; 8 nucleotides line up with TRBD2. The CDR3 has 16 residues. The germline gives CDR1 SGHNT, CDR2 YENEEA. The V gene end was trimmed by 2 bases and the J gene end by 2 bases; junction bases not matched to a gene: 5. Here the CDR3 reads CASSLKRGPPYNEQFF. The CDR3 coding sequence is TGTGCCAGCAGCTTAAAGCGGGGGCCCCCCTACAATGAGCAGTTCTTC.

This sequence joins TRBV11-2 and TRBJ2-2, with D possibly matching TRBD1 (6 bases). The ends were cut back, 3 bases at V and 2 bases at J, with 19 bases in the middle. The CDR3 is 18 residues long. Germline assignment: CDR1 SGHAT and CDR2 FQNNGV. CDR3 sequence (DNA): TGTGCCAGCAGCTTGATTGGGTCATACAGGGAAAACACCGGGGAGCTGTTTTTT. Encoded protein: CASSLIGSYRENTGELFF.

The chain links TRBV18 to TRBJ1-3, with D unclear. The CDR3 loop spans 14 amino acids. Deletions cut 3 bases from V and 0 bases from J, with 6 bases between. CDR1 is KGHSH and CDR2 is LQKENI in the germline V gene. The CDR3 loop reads CASSPYSSGNTIYF. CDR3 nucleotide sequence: TGTGCCAGCTCACCGTACAGCTCTGGAAACACCATATATTTT.

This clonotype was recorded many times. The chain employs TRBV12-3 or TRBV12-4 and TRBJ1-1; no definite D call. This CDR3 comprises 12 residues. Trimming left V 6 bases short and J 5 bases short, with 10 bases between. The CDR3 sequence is CASRARWTEAFF. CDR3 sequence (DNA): TGTGCCAGCAGGGCCAGGTGGACTGAAGCTTTCTTT.

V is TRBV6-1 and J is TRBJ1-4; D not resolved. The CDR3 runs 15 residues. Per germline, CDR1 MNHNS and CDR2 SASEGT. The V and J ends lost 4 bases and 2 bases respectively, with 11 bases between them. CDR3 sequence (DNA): TGTGCCAGCAGTGGCACGGGGTCGACTAATGAAAAACTGTTTTTT. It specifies CASSGTGSTNEKLFF.

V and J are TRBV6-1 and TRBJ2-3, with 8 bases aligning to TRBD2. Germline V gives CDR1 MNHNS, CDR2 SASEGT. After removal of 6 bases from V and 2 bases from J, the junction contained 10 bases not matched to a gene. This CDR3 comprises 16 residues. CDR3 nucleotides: TGTGCCAGCAGCTCTTTTAGCGGGACCGCCACAGATACGCAGTATTTT. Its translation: CASSSFSGTATDTQYF.

CDR3 sequence: CASSAPNRGDTQYF. The CDR3 DNA reads as TGTGCCAGCAGCGCACCAAACCGGGGAGATACGCAGTATTTT. The J gene is TRBJ2-3, the V gene TRBV7-9, with TRBD2 as a possible D gene (5 bases). Between the trimmed V and J ends, which lost 5 bases and 5 bases, there was a span of 14 bases. Germline V lookup: CDR1 SEHNR, CDR2 FQNEAQ (reference sequence). This CDR3 is 14 amino acids long.

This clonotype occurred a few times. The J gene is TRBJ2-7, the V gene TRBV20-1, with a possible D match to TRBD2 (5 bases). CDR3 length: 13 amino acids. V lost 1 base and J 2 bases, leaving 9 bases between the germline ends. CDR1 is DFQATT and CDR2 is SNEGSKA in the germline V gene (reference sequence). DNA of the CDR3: TGCAGTGCTAGAGTGGGAGTTGCCTACGAGCAGTACTTC. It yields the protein CSARVGVAYEQYF.

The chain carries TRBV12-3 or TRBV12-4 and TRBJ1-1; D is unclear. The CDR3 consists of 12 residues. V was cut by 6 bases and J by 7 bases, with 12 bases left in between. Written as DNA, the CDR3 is TGTGCCAGCAGACGTATTCTCGATGAAGCTTTCTTT. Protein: CASRRILDEAFF.

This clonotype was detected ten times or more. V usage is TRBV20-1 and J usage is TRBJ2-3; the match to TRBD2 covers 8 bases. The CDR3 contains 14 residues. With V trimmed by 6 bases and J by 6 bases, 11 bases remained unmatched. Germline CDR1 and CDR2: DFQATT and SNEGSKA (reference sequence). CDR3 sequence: CSASRRLAGDTQYF. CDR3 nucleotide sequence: TGCAGTGCCTCCCGCCGGCTAGCGGGCGATACGCAGTATTTT.

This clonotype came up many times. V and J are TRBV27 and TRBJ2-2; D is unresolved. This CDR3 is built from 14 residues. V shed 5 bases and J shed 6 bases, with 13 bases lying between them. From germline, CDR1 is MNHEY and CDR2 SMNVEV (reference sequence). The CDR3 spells CASSPWTMSGELFF. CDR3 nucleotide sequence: TGTGCCAGCAGTCCTTGGACCATGTCCGGGGAGCTGTTTTTT.

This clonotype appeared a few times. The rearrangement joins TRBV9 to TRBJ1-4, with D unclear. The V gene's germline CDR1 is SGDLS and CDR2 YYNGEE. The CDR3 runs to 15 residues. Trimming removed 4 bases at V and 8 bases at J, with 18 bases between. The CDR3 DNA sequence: TGTGCCAGCAGCCCGGGTGCACTGGGTCCCGAAAAACTGTTTTTT. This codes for CASSPGALGPEKLFF.